These 28 T cell receptor beta chains came from one sample sequenced in a study of T-cell reconstitution after alpha-beta-depleted transplantation in children. This sample's TCRbeta library carried unique molecular identifier barcodes. Via MiXCR, TCRdb re-called the PCR reads, giving one row per CDR3 protein. This table holds about 870,000 distinct CDR3 sequences, roughly 15% found once. This specimen consisted of PBMCs, mostly from graft donor cells, obtained 360 days after TCRalphabeta/CD19-depleted stem cell transplant. The receptor source for this set is a male patient aged 10 to 17 who had a stem cell transplant for acute lymphoblastic leukemia, so the T cells may come from the graft donor.

This clonotype was counted only a few times. The chain joins TRBV4-1 to TRBJ2-1; weak D call: TRBD2 (5 bases). Germline loops: CDR1 MGHRA, CDR2 YSYEKL. There are 13 residues in the CDR3. The V end was cut by 1 base, the J end by 7 bases, with 8 bases between. The CDR3 protein is CASSQVSGNEQFF. In DNA, the CDR3 is TGCGCCAGCAGCCAAGTAAGCGGAAATGAGCAGTTCTTC.

The sample holds a few counts of this clonotype. The chain is built from TRBV5-1 and TRBJ1-1; 7 nucleotides match TRBD1. V gave up 4 bases and J gave up 2 bases; unmatched junction bases: 5. Germline V CDR1 and CDR2: SGHRS, YFSETQ. This CDR3 region has 14 residues. In DNA, the CDR3 is TGCGCCAGCAGCCGACAGGGATATAACACTGAAGCTTTCTTT. It codes for CASSRQGYNTEAFF. Looking up the rest from reference TRBV5-1 and TRBJ1-1 gives the full variable domain: KAGVTQTPRYLIKTRGQQVTLSCSPISGHRSVSWYQQTPGQGLQFLFEYFSETQRNKGNFPGRFSGRQFSNSRSEMNVSTLELGDSALYLCASSRQGYNTEAFFGQGTRLTVV.

This clonotype was counted ten times or more. The V gene is TRBV12-3 or TRBV12-4, the J gene TRBJ2-5; D remains unclear. V gave up 2 bases and J gave up 2 bases, with 9 bases separating them. The CDR3 spans 14 residues. The CDR3 region is CASSLRSKQETQYF. Written as DNA, the CDR3 is TGTGCCAGCAGTTTAAGGTCCAAACAAGAGACCCAGTACTTC.

Only a few counts were recorded for this clonotype. This chain connects TRBV4-1 to TRBJ1-1, with D possibly being TRBD1 (6 bases). This CDR3 comprises 16 residues. Germline lookup yields CDR1 MGHRA and CDR2 YSYEKL. V lost 2 bases to trimming and J lost 0 bases, with 13 bases between them. CDR3 sequence: CASSQKGGHLNTEAFF. Written as DNA, the CDR3 is TGCGCCAGCAGCCAAAAGGGGGGACATCTGAACACTGAAGCTTTCTTT.

Turning to this clonotype: Sequence at one end of the junction differs from germline and may be a read error. The J gene is TRBJ2-7, the V gene TRBV5-1; D is ambiguous. This CDR3 is 11 amino acids long. Looked up from germline, CDR1 is SGHRS and CDR2 is YFSETQ. The CDR3: CASSLWPFRRF. The CDR3 region has the DNA TGCGCCAGCAGCTTGTGGCCTTTCAGAAGGTTC. Together with reference TRBV5-1 and TRBJ2-7, the CDR3 gives the full variable domain: KAGVTQTPRYLIKTRGQQVTLSCSPISGHRSVSWYQQTPGQGLQFLFEYFSETQRNKGNFPGRFSGRQFSNSRSEMNVSTLELGDSALYLCASSLWPFRRFGPGTRLTVT.

The sample holds many counts of this clonotype. The chain carries TRBV7-9 and TRBJ2-5, with D perhaps TRBD2 (7 bases). The CDR3 runs to 16 residues. V dropped 0 bases and J dropped 2 bases, with 13 bases sitting between them. Germline lookup yields CDR1 SEHNR and CDR2 FQNEAQ (reference sequence). The CDR3 is CASSLAGAGAQETQYF. The DNA of the CDR3 is TGTGCCAGCAGCTTAGCGGGGGCGGGGGCTCAAGAGACCCAGTACTTC.

The rearrangement uses TRBV2 and TRBJ2-5, with 8 bases fitting TRBD1. The CDR3 has 14 residues. Looked up from germline, CDR1 is SNHLY and CDR2 is FYNNEI. V shed 6 bases, J shed 3 bases, and the junction held 6 bases outside the gene matches. CDR3 DNA: TGTGCCAGCAGACGAGACAGGGGTGAAGAGACCCAGTACTTC. This codes for CASRRDRGEETQYF.

This clonotype has just a few counts. The chain couples TRBV7-9 to TRBJ2-1; the D is unclear. The CDR3 is made up of 9 amino acids. Per the germline V gene, CDR1 is SEHNR and CDR2 is FQNEAQ (reference sequence). V gave up 2 bases and J gave up 12 bases, with 2 bases separating them. DNA for the CDR3: TGTGCCAGCAGCTTACGGCAGTTCTTC. Encoded protein: CASSLRQFF.

This rearrangement joins TRBV5-1 to TRBJ2-2; 10 bases map to TRBD1. Germline CDR1 and CDR2: SGHRS and YFSETQ. V lost 3 bases to trimming and J lost 4 bases; unmatched junction nucleotides: 3. The CDR3 is made up of 15 amino acids. The CDR3 DNA reads TGCGCCAGCAGCTCGGGACAGGGGCTCACCGGGGAGCTGTTTTTT. This encodes CASSSGQGLTGELFF. The variable domain in full, completed from reference TRBV5-1 and TRBJ2-2, reads KAGVTQTPRYLIKTRGQQVTLSCSPISGHRSVSWYQQTPGQGLQFLFEYFSETQRNKGNFPGRFSGRQFSNSRSEMNVSTLELGDSALYLCASSSGQGLTGELFFGEGSRLTVL.

This clonotype was found a few times. V usage is TRBV5-6 and J usage is TRBJ1-4; D may be TRBD1 (6 bases). This CDR3 spans 15 amino acids. The germline CDR1 and CDR2 sequences are SGHDT and YYEEEE. The V end was cut by 1 base, the J end by 8 bases, with 15 bases between. CDR3 amino acids: CASSLFLDRKEKLFF. CDR3 in DNA: TGTGCCAGCAGCTTGTTTCTAGACAGGAAAGAAAAACTGTTTTTT. Full variable domain (rest looked up from reference TRBV5-6 and TRBJ1-4): DAGVTQSPTHLIKTRGQQVTLRCSPKSGHDTVSWYQQALGQGPQFIFQYYEEEERQRGNFPDRFSGHQFPNYSSELNVNALLLGDSALYLCASSLFLDRKEKLFFGSGTQLSVL.

This clonotype was recorded a few times. The chain is built from TRBV5-1 and TRBJ2-7; perhaps TRBD1 as D (6 bases). Germline V gives CDR1 SGHRS, CDR2 YFSETQ. The CDR3 is 16 amino acids. V dropped 2 bases and J dropped 4 bases, with 19 bases sitting between them. The CDR3 reads CASSFLPTGGRYEQYF. CDR3 nucleotides: TGCGCCAGCAGCTTTCTCCCGACAGGAGGTCGGTACGAGCAGTACTTC.

The J gene is TRBJ2-3, the V gene TRBV7-6, with D perhaps TRBD2 (5 bases). The V end was cut by 2 bases, the J end by 4 bases, with 13 bases between. In germline, CDR1 is SGHVS, CDR2 FNYEAQ. The CDR3 extends over 15 amino acids. CDR3 region: CASSLSGSVADTQYF. Here the CDR3 DNA reads TGTGCCAGCAGCTTATCGGGGAGTGTCGCAGATACGCAGTATTTT. Drawing the rest from reference TRBV7-6 and TRBJ2-3, the complete variable domain is GAGVSQSPRYKVTKRGQDVALRCDPISGHVSLYWYRQALGQGPEFLTYFNYEAQQDKSGLPNDRFSAERPEGSISTLTIQRTEQRDSAMYRCASSLSGSVADTQYFGPGTRLTVL.

This clonotype was seen a single time. The chain combines TRBV24-1 with TRBJ2-1, with TRBD1 matching 9 bases. Germline CDR1 reads KGHDR; CDR2 reads SFDVKD. This CDR3 has 16 amino acids. V was clipped by 2 bases and J by 1 base; unmatched bases: 2. DNA for the CDR3: TGTGCCACCAGTGATTCCGGGACAGGGTCCTACAATGAGCAGTTCTTC. Translated: CATSDSGTGSYNEQFF.

This chain links TRBV7-9 with TRBJ1-5; 9 bases are shared with TRBD1. Germline V gene data show CDR1 as SEHNR and CDR2 as FQNEAQ (reference sequence). The CDR3 is 16 amino acids. With 4 bases clipped from V and 4 bases from J, the junction kept 8 bases outside the gene matches. CDR3 in amino acids: CASSSMGQGMNQPQHF. CDR3 coding DNA: TGTGCCAGCAGCTCCATGGGACAGGGTATGAATCAGCCCCAGCATTTT.

V is TRBV10-3 and J is TRBJ2-1; D uncertain. The CDR3 contains 14 residues. Germline V gene sequence: CDR1 ENHRY, CDR2 SYGVKD. Between the trimmed V and J ends, which lost 4 bases and 3 bases, there was a span of 10 bases. CDR3 sequence reads: CAISALNYYNEQFF. CDR3 bases: TGTGCCATCAGTGCTCTGAACTACTACAATGAGCAGTTCTTC.

The table lists this clonotype with many counts. The V gene is TRBV7-9, the J gene TRBJ2-5; possibly TRBD1 for D (5 bases). This CDR3 spans 13 amino acids. Germline V gene data show CDR1 as SEHNR and CDR2 as FQNEAQ (reference sequence). V was clipped by 1 base and J by 10 bases, with 13 bases between them. The CDR3 region has the DNA TGTGCCAGCAGCTTAGGTTCCAGGGTGGACCAGTACTTC. Protein: CASSLGSRVDQYF.

The chain recombines TRBV24-1 with TRBJ1-5, with D perhaps TRBD1 (5 bases). This CDR3 region has 18 residues. Germline CDR1 KGHDR, CDR2 SFDVKD. The germline V and J ends were trimmed by 3 bases and 0 bases, with 17 bases remaining between them. The CDR3 loop is CATSDTTSTALSNQPQHF. CDR3 nucleotide sequence: TGTGCCACCAGTGATACGACCTCGACAGCGCTTAGCAATCAGCCCCAGCATTTT.

This clonotype was detected only a few times. The chain has TRBV5-1 and TRBJ1-2; D gene unclear. V lost 9 bases and J lost 4, with 22 bases in between. Per germline, CDR1 SGHRS and CDR2 YFSETQ. The CDR3 has 15 residues. The CDR3 loop reads CATVGSPAQSYGYTF. CDR3 coding DNA: TGCGCCACCGTGGGAAGTCCGGCGCAAAGCTATGGCTACACCTTC. Based on the CDR3 plus reference TRBV5-1 and TRBJ1-2, the full variable domain is KAGVTQTPRYLIKTRGQQVTLSCSPISGHRSVSWYQQTPGQGLQFLFEYFSETQRNKGNFPGRFSGRQFSNSRSEMNVSTLELGDSALYLCATVGSPAQSYGYTFGSGTRLTVV.

This clonotype has a handful of counts. CDR3 nucleotide sequence: TGCAGCGTTTGGGCTAGCGGGATCACAGATACGCAGTATTTT. It specifies CSVWASGITDTQYF. The chain has TRBV29-1 and TRBJ2-3; 9 bases match TRBD2. Trimming removed 5 bases from V and 2 bases from J; junction bases left unmatched: 5. The CDR3 has 14 amino acids. Germline CDR1 SQVTM, CDR2 ANQGSEA.

This clonotype was detected only a few times. V and J are TRBV20-1 and TRBJ2-5, with 12 bases that match TRBD2. Germline assignment: CDR1 DFQATT and CDR2 SNEGSKA (reference sequence). The length of the CDR3 is 15 residues. V lost 2 bases and J lost 5; bases outside the gene matches: 6. CDR3 nucleotides: TGCAGTGCTAGACAGACTAGCGGGAGTACGGAGACCCAGTACTTC. Residues: CSARQTSGSTETQYF.

This clonotype was seen more than once but under ten times. The chain uses TRBV12-3 or TRBV12-4 and TRBJ2-7, with D unresolved. CDR3 length: 14 amino acids. With 3 bases removed from V and 3 bases from J, the gap between germline ends came to 12 bases. The CDR3 here is CASSFGSLLYEQYF. The CDR3 nucleotides read TGTGCCAGCAGTTTTGGTTCACTTCTCTACGAGCAGTACTTC.

This clonotype was seen a few times. The CDR3 DNA reads as TGTGCCATCAGAGAAGCCACGGACAGGGGTGGCTATGGCTACACCTTC. Translation gives CAIREATDRGGYGYTF. This chain joins TRBV10-3 and TRBJ1-2, with 9 nucleotides matching TRBD1. The CDR3 totals 16 residues. V lost 6 bases to trimming and J lost 4 bases; unmatched junction nucleotides: 12. Germline V lookup: CDR1 ENHRY, CDR2 SYGVKD.

This clonotype appeared a few times. The chain combines TRBV6-5 with TRBJ2-7; 10 nucleotides match TRBD1. The V segment lost 1 base and the J segment 7 bases; nucleotides outside the gene matches: 1. From germline, CDR1 is MNHEY and CDR2 SVGAGI. The CDR3 extends over 13 amino acids. CDR3 in amino acids: CASSYLGQGEQYF. The DNA of the CDR3 is TGTGCCAGCAGTTACTTGGGACAGGGGGAGCAGTACTTC.

The V gene is TRBV7-9, the J gene TRBJ2-3; D possibly corresponds to TRBD2 (6 bases). CDR1 SEHNR and CDR2 FQNEAQ come from the germline V gene (reference sequence). The CDR3 contains 15 residues. The V and J ends lost 5 bases and 2 bases respectively, with 14 bases between them. CDR3 sequence: CASSPSWDFTDTQYF. The CDR3 DNA is TGTGCCAGCAGCCCGTCGTGGGACTTCACAGATACGCAGTATTTT.

This chain uses TRBV12-3 or TRBV12-4 with TRBJ2-7; no definite D call. V dropped 3 bases and J dropped 2 bases, with 11 bases sitting between them. The CDR3 is made up of 14 amino acids. Written as DNA, the CDR3 is TGTGCCAGCAGTTTCGAAAGCGCTCCCTACGAGCAGTACTTC. Residues: CASSFESAPYEQYF.

This clonotype has only a few counts. This chain links TRBV7-9 with TRBJ2-1, with 11 bases identical to TRBD2. The CDR3 runs to 14 residues. Germline V gene sequence: CDR1 SEHNR, CDR2 FQNEAQ (reference sequence). Germline trimming cut 11 bases from V and 7 bases from J; bases unmatched to any gene: 10. CDR3 loop: CAGSTSGSSNEQFF. The DNA of the CDR3 is TGTGCCGGGTCTACTAGCGGGAGTTCGAATGAGCAGTTCTTC.

This clonotype was recorded at least ten times. This may stem from a read error, because a much larger clone lies one nucleotide away. V and J are TRBV7-3 and TRBJ2-3; D is uncertain. This CDR3 has 12 residues. Trimming shortened V by 5 bases and J by 1 base, and 4 bases separated the two germline ends. Germline loops: CDR1 SGHTA, CDR2 FQGTGA. The CDR3 DNA is TGTGCCAGCAGCCATGGCACAGATACGCAGTATTTT. This encodes CASSHGTDTQYF.

The V call is TRBV27, the J call TRBJ1-2; D not certain. V lost 9 bases and J lost 4, with 3 bases in between. CDR3 length: 9 amino acids. CDR1 and CDR2 (germline): MNHEY, SMNVEV (reference sequence). For the CDR3, the DNA is TGTGCCAGTTCCTATGGCTACACCTTC. Its protein product is CASSYGYTF.